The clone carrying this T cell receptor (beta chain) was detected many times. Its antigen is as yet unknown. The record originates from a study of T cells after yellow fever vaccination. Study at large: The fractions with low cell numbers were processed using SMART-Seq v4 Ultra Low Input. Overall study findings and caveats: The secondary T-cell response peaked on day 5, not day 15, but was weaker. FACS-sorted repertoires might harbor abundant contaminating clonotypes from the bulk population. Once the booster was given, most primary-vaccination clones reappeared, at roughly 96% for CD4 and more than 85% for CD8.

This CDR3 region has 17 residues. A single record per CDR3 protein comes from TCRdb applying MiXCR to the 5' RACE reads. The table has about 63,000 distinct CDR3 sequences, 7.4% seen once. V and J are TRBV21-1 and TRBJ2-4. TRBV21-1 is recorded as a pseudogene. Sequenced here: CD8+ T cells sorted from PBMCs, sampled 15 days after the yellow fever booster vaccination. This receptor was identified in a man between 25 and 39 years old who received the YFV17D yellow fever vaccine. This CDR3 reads CASSKDRLSLAKNIQYF. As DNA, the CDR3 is TGTGCCAGCAGCAAAGATAGGCTATCTCTAGCCAAAAACATTCAGTACTTC.